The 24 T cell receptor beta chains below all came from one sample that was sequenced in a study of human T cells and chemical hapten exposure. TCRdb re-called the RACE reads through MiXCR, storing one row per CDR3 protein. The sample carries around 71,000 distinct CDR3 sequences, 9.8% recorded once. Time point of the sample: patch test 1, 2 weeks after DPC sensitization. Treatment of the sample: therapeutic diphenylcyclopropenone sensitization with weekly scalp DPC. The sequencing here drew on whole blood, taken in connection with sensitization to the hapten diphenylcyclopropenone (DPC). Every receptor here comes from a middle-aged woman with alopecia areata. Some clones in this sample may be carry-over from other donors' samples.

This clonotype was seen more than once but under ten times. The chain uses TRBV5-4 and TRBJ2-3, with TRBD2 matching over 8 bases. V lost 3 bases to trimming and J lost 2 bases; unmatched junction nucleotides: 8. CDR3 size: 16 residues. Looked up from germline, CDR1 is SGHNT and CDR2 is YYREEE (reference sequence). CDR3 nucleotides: TGTGCCAGCAGCTCCCCCGGGGGGGCCATCACAGATACGCAGTATTTT. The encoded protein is CASSSPGGAITDTQYF.

The DNA for the CDR3 is TGTGCCACCAGCTTTGAGACAGGGCAGGCAGATACGCAGTATTTT. Amino acid sequence: CATSFETGQADTQYF. This chain joins TRBV15 and TRBJ2-3; 7 bases line up with TRBD1. The germline V gene has CDR1 LNHNV and CDR2 YYDKDF (reference sequence). After removal of 5 bases from V and 4 bases from J, the junction contained 9 bases not matched to a gene. CDR3 length: 15 residues. Looking up the rest from reference TRBV15 and TRBJ2-3 gives the full variable domain: DAMVIQNPRYQVTQFGKPVTLSCSQTLNHNVMYWYQQKSSQAPKLLFHYYDKDFNNEADTPDNFQSRRPNTSFCFLDIRSPGLGDTAMYLCATSFETGQADTQYFGPGTRLTVL.

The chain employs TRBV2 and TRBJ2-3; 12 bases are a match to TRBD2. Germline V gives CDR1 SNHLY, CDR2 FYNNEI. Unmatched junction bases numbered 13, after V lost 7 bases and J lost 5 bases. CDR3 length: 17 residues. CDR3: CASNPPLAGGQVDTQYF. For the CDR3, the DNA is TGTGCCAGCAATCCACCTCTAGCGGGGGGGCAAGTAGATACGCAGTATTTT.

The CDR3 is CASSYSGSGTISTDTQYF. The CDR3 DNA follows: TGTGCCAGCAGTTACTCCGGATCAGGGACCATCTCCACAGATACGCAGTATTTT. The genes are TRBV6-2 or TRBV6-3 and TRBJ2-3; D tentatively fits TRBD1 or TRBD2 (5 bases each). CDR3 size: 18 residues. V was clipped by 0 bases and J by 2 bases, with 18 bases between them. Germline loops: CDR1 MNHEY, CDR2 SVGEGT.

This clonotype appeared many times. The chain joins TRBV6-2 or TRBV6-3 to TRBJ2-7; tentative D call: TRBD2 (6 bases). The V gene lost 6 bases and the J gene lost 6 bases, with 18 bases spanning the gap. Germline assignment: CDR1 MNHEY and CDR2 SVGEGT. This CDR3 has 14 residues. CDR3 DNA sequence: TGTGCCAGCAGCTACCTGGCGGGGCTCTCCGAGCAGTACTTC. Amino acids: CASSYLAGLSEQYF.

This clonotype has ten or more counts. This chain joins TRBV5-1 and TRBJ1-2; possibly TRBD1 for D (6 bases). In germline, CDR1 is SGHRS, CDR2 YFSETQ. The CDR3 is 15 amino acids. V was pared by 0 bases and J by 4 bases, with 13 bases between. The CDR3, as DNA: TGCGCCAGCAGCTTGGGACAGGATAGGACCTATGGCTACACCTTC. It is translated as CASSLGQDRTYGYTF.

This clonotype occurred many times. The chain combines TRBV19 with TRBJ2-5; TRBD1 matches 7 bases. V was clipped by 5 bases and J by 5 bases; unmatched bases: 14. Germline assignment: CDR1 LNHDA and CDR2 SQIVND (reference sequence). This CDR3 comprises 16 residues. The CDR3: CASSPAPQGLWETQYF. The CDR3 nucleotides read TGTGCCAGTAGTCCAGCCCCACAGGGGTTGTGGGAGACCCAGTACTTC.

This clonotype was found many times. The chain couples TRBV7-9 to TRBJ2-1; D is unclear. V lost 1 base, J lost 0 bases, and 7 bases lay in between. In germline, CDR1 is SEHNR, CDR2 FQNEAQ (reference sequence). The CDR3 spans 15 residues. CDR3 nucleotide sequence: TGTGCCAGCAGCTTAGGGCGCCCCTCCTACAATGAGCAGTTCTTC. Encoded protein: CASSLGRPSYNEQFF.

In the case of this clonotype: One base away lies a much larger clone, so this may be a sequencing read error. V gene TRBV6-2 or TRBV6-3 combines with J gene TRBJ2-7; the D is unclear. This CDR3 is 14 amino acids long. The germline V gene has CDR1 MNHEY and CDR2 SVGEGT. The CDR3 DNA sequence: TGTACCAGTTCACCCAACCTGGGAACCTACGAGCAGTACTTC. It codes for CTSSPNLGTYEQYF.

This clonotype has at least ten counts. CDR3 nucleotide sequence: TGCAGTGCTAGACCGGACTTGTGGAATGAGCAGTTCTTC. It codes for CSARPDLWNEQFF. The chain links TRBV20-1 to TRBJ2-1, with D maybe TRBD2 (5 bases). The CDR3 length is 13 residues. Germline CDR1 reads DFQATT; CDR2 reads SNEGSKA (reference sequence). Trimming took 2 bases from V and 7 from J, leaving 12 bases between them.

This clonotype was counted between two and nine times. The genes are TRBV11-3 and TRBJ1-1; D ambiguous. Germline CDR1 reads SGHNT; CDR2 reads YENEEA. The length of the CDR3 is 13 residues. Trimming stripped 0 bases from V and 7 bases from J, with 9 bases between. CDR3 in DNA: TGTGCCAGCAGCTTAGATCGGTACGATGAAGCTTTCTTT. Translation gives CASSLDRYDEAFF.

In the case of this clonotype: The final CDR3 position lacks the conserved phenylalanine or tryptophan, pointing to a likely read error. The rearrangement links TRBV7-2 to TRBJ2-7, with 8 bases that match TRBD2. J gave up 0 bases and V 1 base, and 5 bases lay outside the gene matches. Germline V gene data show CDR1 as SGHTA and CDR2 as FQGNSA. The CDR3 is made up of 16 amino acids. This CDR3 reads CASSLEAGTSSYEQYL. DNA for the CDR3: TGTGCCAGCAGCTTAGAGGCCGGGACTAGCTCCTACGAGCAGTACTTG.

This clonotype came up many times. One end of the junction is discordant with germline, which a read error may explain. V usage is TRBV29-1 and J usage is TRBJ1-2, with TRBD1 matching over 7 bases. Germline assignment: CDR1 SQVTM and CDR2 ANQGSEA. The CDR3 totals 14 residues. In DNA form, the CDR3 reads TGCAGCGTGGAAGTCCGACAGGGCCCCTATGGCTACACCTTC. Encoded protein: CSVEVRQGPYGYTF.

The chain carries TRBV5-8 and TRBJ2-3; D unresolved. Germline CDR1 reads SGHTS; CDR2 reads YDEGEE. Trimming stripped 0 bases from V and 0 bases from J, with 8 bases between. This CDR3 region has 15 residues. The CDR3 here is CASSLAGLSTDTQYF. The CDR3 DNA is TGTGCCAGCAGCTTGGCAGGTCTAAGCACAGATACGCAGTATTTT. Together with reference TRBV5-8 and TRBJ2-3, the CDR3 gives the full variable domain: EAGVTQSPTHLIKTRGQQATLRCSPISGHTSVYWYQQALGLGLQFLLWYDEGEERNRGNFPPRFSGRQFPNYSSELNVNALELEDSALYLCASSLAGLSTDTQYFGPGTRLTVL.

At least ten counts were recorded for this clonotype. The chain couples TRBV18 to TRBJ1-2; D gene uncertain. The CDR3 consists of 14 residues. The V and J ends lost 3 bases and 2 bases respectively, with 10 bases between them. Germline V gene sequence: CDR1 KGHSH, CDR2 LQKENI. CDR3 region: CASSPQDANYGYTF. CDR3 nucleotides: TGTGCCAGCTCACCCCAGGACGCCAACTATGGCTACACCTTC.

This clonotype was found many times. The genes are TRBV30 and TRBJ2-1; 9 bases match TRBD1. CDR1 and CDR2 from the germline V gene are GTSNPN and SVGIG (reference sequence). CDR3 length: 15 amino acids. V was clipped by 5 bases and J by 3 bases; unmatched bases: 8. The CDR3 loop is CAWERDRAFYNEQFF. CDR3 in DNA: TGTGCCTGGGAGCGGGACAGGGCTTTCTACAATGAGCAGTTCTTC.

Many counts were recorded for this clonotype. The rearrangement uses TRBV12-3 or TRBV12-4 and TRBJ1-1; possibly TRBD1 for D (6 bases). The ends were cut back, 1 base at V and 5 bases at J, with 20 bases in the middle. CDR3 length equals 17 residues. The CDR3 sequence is CASSLEAGRGQGTEAFF. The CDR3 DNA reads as TGTGCCAGCAGTTTAGAGGCCGGGCGGGGGCAGGGGACTGAAGCTTTCTTT.

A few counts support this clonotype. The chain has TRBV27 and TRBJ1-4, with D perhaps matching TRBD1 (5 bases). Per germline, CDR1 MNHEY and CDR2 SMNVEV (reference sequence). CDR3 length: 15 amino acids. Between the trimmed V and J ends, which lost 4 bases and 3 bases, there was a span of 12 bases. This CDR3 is CASSWGDGANEKLFF. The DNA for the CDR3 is TGTGCCAGCAGTTGGGGGGACGGAGCTAATGAAAAACTGTTTTTT.

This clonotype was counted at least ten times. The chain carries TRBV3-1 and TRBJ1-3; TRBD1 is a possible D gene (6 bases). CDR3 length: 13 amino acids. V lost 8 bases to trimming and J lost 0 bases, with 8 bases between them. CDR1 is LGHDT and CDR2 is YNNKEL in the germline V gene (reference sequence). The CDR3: CASAGASGNTIYF. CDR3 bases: TGTGCCAGCGCGGGGGCCTCTGGAAACACCATATATTTT.

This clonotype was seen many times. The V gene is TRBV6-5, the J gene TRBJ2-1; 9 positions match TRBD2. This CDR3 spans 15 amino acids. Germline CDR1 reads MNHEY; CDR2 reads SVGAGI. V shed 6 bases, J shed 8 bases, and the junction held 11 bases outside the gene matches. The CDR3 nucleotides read TGTGCCAGCAGGAAACCTGCGGGGGGGAAGGATGAGCAGTTCTTC. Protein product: CASRKPAGGKDEQFF.

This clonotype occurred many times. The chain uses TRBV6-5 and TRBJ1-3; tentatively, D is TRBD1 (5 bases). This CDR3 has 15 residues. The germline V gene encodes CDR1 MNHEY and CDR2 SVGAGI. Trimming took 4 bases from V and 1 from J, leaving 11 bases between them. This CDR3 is CASSSRDLSGNTIYF. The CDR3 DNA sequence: TGTGCCAGCAGTTCCCGGGACTTATCTGGAAACACCATATATTTT.

The CDR3 DNA is TGTGCCAGCAGTTACTCCCCGGCAGGGGGCTCCTACGAGCAGTACTTC. It encodes CASSYSPAGGSYEQYF. The chain has TRBV6-5 and TRBJ2-7; 7 bases align to TRBD1. The CDR3 sequence is 16 residues long. Per the germline V gene, CDR1 is MNHEY and CDR2 is SVGAGI. J gave up 0 bases and V 0 bases, and 5 bases lay outside the gene matches.

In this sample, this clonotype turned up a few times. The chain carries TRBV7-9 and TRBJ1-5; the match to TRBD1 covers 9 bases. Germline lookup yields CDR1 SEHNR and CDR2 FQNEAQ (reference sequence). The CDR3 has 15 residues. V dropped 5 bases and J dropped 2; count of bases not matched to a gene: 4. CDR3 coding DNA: TGTGCCAGCAGCGGGACAGGGCTTGGCAATCAGCCCCAGCATTTT. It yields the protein CASSGTGLGNQPQHF.

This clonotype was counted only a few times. This chain's CDR3 is CASSYGLAGDEQFF. The CDR3 nucleotides read TGTGCCAGCAGCTACGGACTAGCGGGAGACGAGCAGTTCTTC. The rearrangement joins TRBV11-2 to TRBJ2-1; TRBD2 agrees at 13 bases. The CDR3 sequence is 14 residues long. V shed 4 bases and J 10 bases; nucleotides not matched to a gene: 4. Germline CDR1 SGHAT, CDR2 FQNNGV.